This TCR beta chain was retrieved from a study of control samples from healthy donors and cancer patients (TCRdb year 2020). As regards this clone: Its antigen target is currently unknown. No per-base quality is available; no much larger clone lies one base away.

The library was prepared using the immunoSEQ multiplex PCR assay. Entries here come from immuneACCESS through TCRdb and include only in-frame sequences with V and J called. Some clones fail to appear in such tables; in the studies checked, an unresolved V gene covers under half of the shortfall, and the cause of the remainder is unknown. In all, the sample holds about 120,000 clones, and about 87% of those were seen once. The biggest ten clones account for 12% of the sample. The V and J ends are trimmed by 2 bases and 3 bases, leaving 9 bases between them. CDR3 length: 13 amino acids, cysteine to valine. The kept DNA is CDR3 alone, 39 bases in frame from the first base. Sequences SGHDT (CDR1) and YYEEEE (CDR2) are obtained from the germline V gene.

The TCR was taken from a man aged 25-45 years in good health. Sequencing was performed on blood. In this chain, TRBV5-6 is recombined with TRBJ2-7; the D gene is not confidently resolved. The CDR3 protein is CASSFVGSYEQYV. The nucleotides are TGTGCCAGCAGCTTTGTGGGCAGCTACGAGCAGTACGTC.